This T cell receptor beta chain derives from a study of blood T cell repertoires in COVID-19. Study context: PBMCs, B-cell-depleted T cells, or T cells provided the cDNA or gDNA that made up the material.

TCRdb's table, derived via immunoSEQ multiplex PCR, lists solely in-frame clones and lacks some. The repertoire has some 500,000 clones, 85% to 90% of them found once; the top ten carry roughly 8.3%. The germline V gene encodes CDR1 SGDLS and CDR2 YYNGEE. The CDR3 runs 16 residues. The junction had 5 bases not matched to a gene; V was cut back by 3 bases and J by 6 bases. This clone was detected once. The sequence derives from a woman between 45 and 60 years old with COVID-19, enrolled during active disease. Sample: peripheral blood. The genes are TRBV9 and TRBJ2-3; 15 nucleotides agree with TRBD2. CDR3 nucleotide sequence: TGTGCCAGCAGCGGATGGACTAGCGGGGGGGCCGATACGCAGTATTTT. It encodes CASSGWTSGGADTQYF.